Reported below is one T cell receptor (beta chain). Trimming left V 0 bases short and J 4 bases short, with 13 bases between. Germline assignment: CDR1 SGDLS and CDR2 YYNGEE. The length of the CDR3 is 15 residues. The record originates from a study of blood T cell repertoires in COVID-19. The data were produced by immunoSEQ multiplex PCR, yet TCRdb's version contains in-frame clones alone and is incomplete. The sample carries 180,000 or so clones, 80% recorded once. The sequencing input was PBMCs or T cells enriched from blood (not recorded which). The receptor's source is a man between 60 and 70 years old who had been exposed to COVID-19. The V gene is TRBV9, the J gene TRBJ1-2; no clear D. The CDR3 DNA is TGTGCCAGCAGCGTAGCTGCCGAAGATAGCTATGGCTACACCTTC. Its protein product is CASSVAAEDSYGYTF.